Listed here are 17 T cell receptor beta chains from one sample, sequenced in a study of T-cell memory formation after mild COVID-19. TCRdb re-called the 5' RACE reads with MiXCR, one entry per CDR3 protein. Of 350,000 to 500,000 distinct CDR3 sequences in the sample, around 19% were seen once. The material sequenced was PBMCs or a T cell subset sorted from them (not recorded which). All receptors derive from an adult woman who had mild COVID-19 (a few samples of this study predate the infection). Cell type and time point are not known.

This chain uses TRBV27 with TRBJ1-6; no reliable D call. The CDR3 is 13 amino acids. The germline V and J ends were trimmed by 6 bases and 7 bases, with 10 bases remaining between them. Germline V gene lookup returns CDR1 MNHEY and CDR2 SMNVEV (reference sequence). CDR3 sequence: CASSGVGNSPLHF. CDR3 in DNA: TGTGCCAGCAGCGGAGTGGGAAATTCACCCCTCCACTTT.

In nucleotides, the CDR3 is TGTGCCAGCAGCCAAACCTCGGGGGCGGAGACCCAGTACTTC. Its translation: CASSQTSGAETQYF. This chain uses TRBV7-9 with TRBJ2-5, with D perhaps given as TRBD1 or TRBD2 (6 bases each). Trimming removed 5 bases at V and 5 bases at J, with 15 bases between. The germline V gene has CDR1 SEHNR and CDR2 FQNEAQ (reference sequence). The CDR3 contains 14 residues.

The CDR3 here is CASSLGYTNQPQHF. The CDR3 nucleotides are TGTGCCAGCAGCTTGGGATACACCAATCAGCCCCAGCATTTT. The V and J genes are TRBV5-6 and TRBJ1-5; unclear D gene. This CDR3 has 14 amino acids. Trimming shortened V by 0 bases and J by 3 bases, and 7 bases separated the two germline ends. CDR1 is SGHDT and CDR2 is YYEEEE in the germline V gene. The full variable domain, in which reference TRBV5-6 and TRBJ1-5 provide the parts outside the CDR3, is DAGVTQSPTHLIKTRGQQVTLRCSPKSGHDTVSWYQQALGQGPQFIFQYYEEEERQRGNFPDRFSGHQFPNYSSELNVNALLLGDSALYLCASSLGYTNQPQHFGDGTRLSIL.

CDR3 DNA sequence: TGCAGTGCTACCTCCAGCCGAACCGGACTAGCGGGGGGGACCACAGATACGCAGTATTTT. Protein sequence: CSATSSRTGLAGGTTDTQYF. The chain uses TRBV20-1 and TRBJ2-3, with TRBD2 identical over 15 bases. The V segment lost 4 bases and the J segment 2 bases; nucleotides outside the gene matches: 16. Germline CDR1 is DFQATT and CDR2 is SNEGSKA (reference sequence). CDR3 length: 20 amino acids.

This clonotype turned up a few times. V is TRBV6-2 or TRBV6-3 and J is TRBJ2-7, with a possible D match to TRBD2 (6 bases). Trimming left V 4 bases short and J 1 base short, with 17 bases between. The CDR3 is made up of 16 amino acids. Germline values: CDR1 MNHEY, CDR2 SVGEGT. The CDR3, as DNA: TGTGCCAGCAGTTCTGGGTTAGCGGAGATATCCTACGAGCAGTACTTC. As protein: CASSSGLAEISYEQYF.

The J gene is TRBJ1-4, the V gene TRBV20-1, with 8 bases that match TRBD1. The length of the CDR3 is 15 residues. The V segment lost 1 base and the J segment 8 bases; nucleotides outside the gene matches: 9. Germline V CDR1 and CDR2: DFQATT, SNEGSKA (reference sequence). The CDR3 region has the DNA TGCAGTGCTAGAGCCCCGCAGGGGGCAAGGGAAAAACTGTTTTTT. This gives the protein CSARAPQGAREKLFF.

This chain joins TRBV9 and TRBJ2-7; D is possibly TRBD1 (6 bases). From germline, CDR1 is SGDLS and CDR2 YYNGEE. The CDR3 spans 14 residues. Trimming left V 4 bases short and J 0 bases short, with 11 bases between. The CDR3 DNA follows: TGTGCCAGCAGCCGGGACACGGGCTCCTACGAGCAGTACTTC. Protein: CASSRDTGSYEQYF.

This sequence joins TRBV18 and TRBJ2-7; D uncertain. CDR1 and CDR2 (germline): KGHSH, LQKENI. The CDR3 contains 14 residues. The V gene lost 1 base and the J gene lost 2 bases, with 9 bases spanning the gap. Written as DNA, the CDR3 is TGTGCCAGCTCACCACTGGACCAGGCCTACGAGCAGTACTTC. Its protein is CASSPLDQAYEQYF.

Only a few counts were recorded for this clonotype. The J gene is TRBJ2-7, the V gene TRBV7-9, with D uncertain. CDR1 SEHNR and CDR2 FQNEAQ come from the germline V gene (reference sequence). CDR3 length equals 12 residues. Trimming took 6 bases from V and 5 from J, leaving 11 bases between them. The CDR3 sequence: CASRTLKDEQYF. CDR3 coding DNA: TGTGCCAGCAGGACCTTAAAGGACGAGCAGTACTTC.

This chain connects TRBV29-1 to TRBJ2-7; 8 bases line up with TRBD1. The CDR3 extends over 15 amino acids. Unmatched junction bases numbered 11, after V lost 6 bases and J lost 1 base. Germline V gene data show CDR1 as SQVTM and CDR2 as ANQGSEA. CDR3: CSVGGWDRTSYEQYF. CDR3 coding DNA: TGCAGCGTCGGGGGCTGGGACAGGACGTCCTACGAGCAGTACTTC.

The chain is built from TRBV2 and TRBJ2-7; 7 nucleotides match TRBD2. The germline CDR1 and CDR2 sequences are SNHLY and FYNNEI. The CDR3 contains 14 residues. V shed 3 bases and J 6 bases; nucleotides not matched to a gene: 8. CDR3 sequence reads: CASSDEGRGVEQYF. CDR3 bases: TGTGCCAGCAGTGACGAGGGGAGGGGTGTCGAGCAGTACTTC.

About this clonotype: It is likely a read error, because the conserved phenylalanine at the end of the CDR3 is missing. The V gene is TRBV5-1, the J gene TRBJ2-3; TRBD1 aligns across 7 bases. With 4 bases clipped from V and 4 bases from J, the junction kept 3 bases outside the gene matches. This CDR3 is built from 13 residues. From germline, CDR1 is SGHRS and CDR2 YFSETQ. In DNA form, the CDR3 reads TGCGCCAGCAGCCCGGGACAGTCAGATACGCAGTATTTA. Encoded protein: CASSPGQSDTQYL.

This clonotype was seen only a few times. V and J are TRBV4-3 and TRBJ2-3; D remains ambiguous. The CDR3 contains 14 residues. The V and J ends lost 6 bases and 2 bases respectively, with 12 bases between them. The V gene's germline CDR1 is LGHNA and CDR2 YSLEER. In DNA, the CDR3 is TGCGCCAGCAGGCAATCGCGATACACAGATACGCAGTATTTT. This codes for CASRQSRYTDTQYF.

The gene calls are TRBV6-2 or TRBV6-3 and TRBJ2-7; D remains ambiguous. Trimming shortened V by 8 bases and J by 0 bases, and 11 bases separated the two germline ends. Germline V gene data show CDR1 as MNHEY and CDR2 as SVGEGT. The CDR3 consists of 13 residues. The CDR3 DNA reads as TGTGCCAGCCAAGAAGGGTACTCCTACGAGCAGTACTTC. Protein sequence: CASQEGYSYEQYF.

This chain uses TRBV2 with TRBJ2-5; D is perhaps TRBD2 (7 bases). CDR1 is SNHLY, CDR2 FYNNEI, per germline. Trimming pared 7 bases from V and 1 base from J, leaving 19 bases between. This CDR3 spans 16 amino acids. The CDR3 loop is CASTRGRAGAQETQYF. The CDR3 nucleotides read TGTGCCAGCACCAGAGGTCGGGCGGGGGCCCAAGAGACCCAGTACTTC.

This chain connects TRBV5-4 to TRBJ2-7; TRBD1 aligns across 7 bases. With V trimmed by 4 bases and J by 1 base, 8 bases remained unmatched. This CDR3 region has 15 residues. Germline V gene sequence: CDR1 SGHNT, CDR2 YYREEE (reference sequence). This CDR3 reads CASSARTGLSYEQYF. CDR3 in DNA: TGTGCCAGCAGCGCCCGGACAGGCTTATCCTACGAGCAGTACTTC. Full variable domain (missing parts from reference TRBV5-4 and TRBJ2-7): ETGVTQSPTHLIKTRGQQVTLRCSSQSGHNTVSWYQQALGQGPQFIFQYYREEENGRGNFPPRFSGLQFPNYSSELNVNALELDDSALYLCASSARTGLSYEQYFGPGTRLTVT.

The chain combines TRBV6-5 with TRBJ2-2, with 12 nucleotides matching TRBD1. CDR3 size: 14 residues. V lost 7 bases to trimming and J lost 6 bases; unmatched junction nucleotides: 3. Germline assignment: CDR1 MNHEY and CDR2 SVGAGI. The CDR3 here is CASKGQGAPGELFF. The DNA of the CDR3 is TGTGCCAGCAAGGGACAGGGGGCGCCCGGGGAGCTGTTTTTT.